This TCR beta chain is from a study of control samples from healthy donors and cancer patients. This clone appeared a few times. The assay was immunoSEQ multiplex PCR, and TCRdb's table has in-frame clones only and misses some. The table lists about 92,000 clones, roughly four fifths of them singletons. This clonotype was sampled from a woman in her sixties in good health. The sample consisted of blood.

The CDR3 DNA sequence: TGCACCAGCAGCCAGATGCGGGACCAGCCTTACAATGAGCAGTTCTTC. Residues: CTSSQMRDQPYNEQFF. The chain links TRBV1 to TRBJ2-1; the D call in the table, TRBD2, was not verified against the DNA. TRBV1 corresponds to a pseudogene. This CDR3 contains 16 residues.